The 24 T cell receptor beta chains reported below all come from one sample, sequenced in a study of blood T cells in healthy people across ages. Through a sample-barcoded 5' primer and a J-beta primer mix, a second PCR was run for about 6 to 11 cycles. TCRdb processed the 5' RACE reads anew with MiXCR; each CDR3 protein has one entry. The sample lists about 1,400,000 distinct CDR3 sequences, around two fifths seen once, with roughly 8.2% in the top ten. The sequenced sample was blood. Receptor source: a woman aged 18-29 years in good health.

CDR3 region: CAISESGQADEAFF. The CDR3 coding sequence is TGTGCCATCAGTGAGTCTGGACAGGCCGATGAAGCTTTCTTT. The V and J genes are TRBV10-3 and TRBJ1-1; 7 bases align to TRBD1. After removal of 0 bases from V and 7 bases from J, the junction contained 5 bases not matched to a gene. There are 14 residues in the CDR3. Germline CDR1 reads ENHRY; CDR2 reads SYGVKD.

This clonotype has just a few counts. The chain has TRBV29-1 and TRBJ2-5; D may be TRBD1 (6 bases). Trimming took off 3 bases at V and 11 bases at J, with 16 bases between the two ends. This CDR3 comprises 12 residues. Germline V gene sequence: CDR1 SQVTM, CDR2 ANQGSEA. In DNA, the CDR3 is TGCAGCGTTGATTCAGGGGTCAATGAGCAGTACTTC. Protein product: CSVDSGVNEQYF.

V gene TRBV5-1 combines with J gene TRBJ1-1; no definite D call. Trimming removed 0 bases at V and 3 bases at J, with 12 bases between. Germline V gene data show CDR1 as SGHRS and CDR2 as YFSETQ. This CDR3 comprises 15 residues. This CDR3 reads CASSLAWASDTEAFF. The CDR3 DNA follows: TGCGCCAGCAGCTTGGCTTGGGCGTCGGACACTGAAGCTTTCTTT.

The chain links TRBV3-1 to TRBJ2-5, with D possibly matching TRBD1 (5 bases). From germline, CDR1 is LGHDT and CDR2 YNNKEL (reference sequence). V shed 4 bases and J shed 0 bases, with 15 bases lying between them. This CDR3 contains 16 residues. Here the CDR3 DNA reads TGTGCCAGCAGCCCTGGGGCTCAACTATACCAAGAGACCCAGTACTTC. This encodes CASSPGAQLYQETQYF.

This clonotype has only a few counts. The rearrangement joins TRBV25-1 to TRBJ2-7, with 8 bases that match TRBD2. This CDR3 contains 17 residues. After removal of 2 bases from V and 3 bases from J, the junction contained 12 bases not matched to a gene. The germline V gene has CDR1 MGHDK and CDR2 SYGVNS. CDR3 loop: CASSEAFAGTRLYEQYF. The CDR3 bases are TGTGCCAGCAGTGAAGCGTTTGCCGGGACTAGACTCTACGAGCAGTACTTC.

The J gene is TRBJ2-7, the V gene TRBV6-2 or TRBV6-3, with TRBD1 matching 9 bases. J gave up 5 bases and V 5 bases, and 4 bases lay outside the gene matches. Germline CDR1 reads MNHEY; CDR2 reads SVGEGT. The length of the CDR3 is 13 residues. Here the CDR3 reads CASSPDRGNEQYF. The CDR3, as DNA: TGTGCCAGCAGTCCGGACAGGGGCAACGAGCAGTACTTC.

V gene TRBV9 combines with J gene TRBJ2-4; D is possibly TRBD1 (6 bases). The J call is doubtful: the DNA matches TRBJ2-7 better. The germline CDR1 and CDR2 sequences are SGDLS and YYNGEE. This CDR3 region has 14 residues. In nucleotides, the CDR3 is TGTGCCAGCAGCGTAGGGGACACTTCGTACGAGCAGTACTTC. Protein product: CASSVGDTSYEQYF.

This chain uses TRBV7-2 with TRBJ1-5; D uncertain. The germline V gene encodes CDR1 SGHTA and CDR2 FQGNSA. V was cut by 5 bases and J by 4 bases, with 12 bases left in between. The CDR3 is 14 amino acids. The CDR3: CASSTRAWNQPQHF. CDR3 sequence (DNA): TGTGCCAGCAGCACCCGGGCCTGGAATCAGCCCCAGCATTTT.

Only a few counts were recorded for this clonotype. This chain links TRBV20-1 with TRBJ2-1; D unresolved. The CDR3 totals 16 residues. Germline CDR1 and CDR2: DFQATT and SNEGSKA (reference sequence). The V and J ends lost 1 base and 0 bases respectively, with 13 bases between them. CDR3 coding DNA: TGCAGTGCTAGAGTTGCAGCTGGCGGCTCCTACAATGAGCAGTTCTTC. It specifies CSARVAAGGSYNEQFF.

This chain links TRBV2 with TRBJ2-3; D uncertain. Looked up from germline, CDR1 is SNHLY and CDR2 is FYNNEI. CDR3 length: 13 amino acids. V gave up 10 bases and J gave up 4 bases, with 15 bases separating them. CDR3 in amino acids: CATGRVVADTQYF. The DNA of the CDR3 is TGTGCCACCGGACGCGTTGTGGCAGATACGCAGTATTTT.

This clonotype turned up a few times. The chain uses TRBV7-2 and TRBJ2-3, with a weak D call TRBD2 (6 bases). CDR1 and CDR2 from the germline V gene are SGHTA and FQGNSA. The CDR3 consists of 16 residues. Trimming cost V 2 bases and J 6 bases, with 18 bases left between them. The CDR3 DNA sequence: TGTGCCAGCAGCTTAAAGGCGGGGTGGCCCCCCGATACGCAGTATTTT. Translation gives CASSLKAGWPPDTQYF.

The CDR3 sequence is CASSLSSLADYNEQYF. CDR3 nucleotides: TGTGCCAGCAGCTTGAGTTCGTTAGCGGACTACAATGAGCAGTACTTC. The chain is built from TRBV5-5 and TRBJ2-7, with a possible D match to TRBD2 (6 bases). V dropped 1 base and J dropped 7 bases, with 21 bases sitting between them. The CDR3 has 16 residues. Germline CDR1 SGHKS, CDR2 YYEKEE (reference sequence).

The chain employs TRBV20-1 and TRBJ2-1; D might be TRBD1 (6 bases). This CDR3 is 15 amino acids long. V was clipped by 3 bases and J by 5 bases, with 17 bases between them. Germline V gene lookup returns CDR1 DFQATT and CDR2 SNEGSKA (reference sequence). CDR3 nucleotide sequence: TGCAGTGCTAGGTCTCCCCGAGGGACACACAATGAGCAGTTCTTC. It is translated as CSARSPRGTHNEQFF.

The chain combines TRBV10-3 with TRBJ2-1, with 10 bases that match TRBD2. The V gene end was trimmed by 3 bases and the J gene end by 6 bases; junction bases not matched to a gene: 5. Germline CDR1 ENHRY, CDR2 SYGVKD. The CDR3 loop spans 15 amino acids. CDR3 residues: CAISEGLAGANEQFF. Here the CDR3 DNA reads TGTGCCATCAGTGAAGGGCTAGCGGGGGCCAATGAGCAGTTCTTC.

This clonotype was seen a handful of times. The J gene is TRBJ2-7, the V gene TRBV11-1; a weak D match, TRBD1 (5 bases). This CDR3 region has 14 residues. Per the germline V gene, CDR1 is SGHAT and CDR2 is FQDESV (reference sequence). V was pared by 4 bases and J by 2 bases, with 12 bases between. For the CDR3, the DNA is TGTGCCAGCAGCTCGATCGACAGTCCCTACGAGCAGTACTTC. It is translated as CASSSIDSPYEQYF.

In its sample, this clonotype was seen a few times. CDR3 sequence (DNA): TGCAGTGCTAGAGATGATGGGGGAGGAAGGAGAGAGCAGTACTTC. As protein: CSARDDGGGRREQYF. The rearrangement uses TRBV20-1 and TRBJ2-5, with a weak D call TRBD2 (6 bases). V lost 0 bases, J lost 11 bases, and 22 bases lay in between. The CDR3 has 15 residues. CDR1 and CDR2 from the germline V gene are DFQATT and SNEGSKA (reference sequence).

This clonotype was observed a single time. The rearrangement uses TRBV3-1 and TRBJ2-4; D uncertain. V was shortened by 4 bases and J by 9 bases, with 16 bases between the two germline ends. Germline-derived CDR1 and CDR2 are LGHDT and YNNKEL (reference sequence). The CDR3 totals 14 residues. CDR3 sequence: CASSRPDTGGIQYF. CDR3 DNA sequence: TGTGCCAGCAGCCGACCTGACACCGGCGGCATTCAGTACTTC.

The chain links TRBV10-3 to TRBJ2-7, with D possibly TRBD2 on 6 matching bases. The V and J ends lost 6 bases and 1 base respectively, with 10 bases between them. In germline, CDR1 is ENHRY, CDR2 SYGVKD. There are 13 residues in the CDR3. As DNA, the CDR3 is TGTGCCATCAGGGAGACTAGTTCCTACGAGCAGTACTTC. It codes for CAIRETSSYEQYF.

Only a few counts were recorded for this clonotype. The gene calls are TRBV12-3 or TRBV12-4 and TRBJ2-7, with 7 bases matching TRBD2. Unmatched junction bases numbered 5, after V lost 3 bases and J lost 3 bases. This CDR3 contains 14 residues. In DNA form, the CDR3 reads TGTGCCAGCAGTTTGCTAGCGGAGAGCTACGAGCAGTACTTC. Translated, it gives CASSLLAESYEQYF.

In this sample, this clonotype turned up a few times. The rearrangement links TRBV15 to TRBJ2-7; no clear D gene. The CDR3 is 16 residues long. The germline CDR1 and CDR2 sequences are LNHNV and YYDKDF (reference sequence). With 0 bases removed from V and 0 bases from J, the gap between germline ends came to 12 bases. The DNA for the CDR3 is TGTGCCACCAGCAGAGATGGGCCCATCAGCTCCTACGAGCAGTACTTC. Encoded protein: CATSRDGPISSYEQYF.

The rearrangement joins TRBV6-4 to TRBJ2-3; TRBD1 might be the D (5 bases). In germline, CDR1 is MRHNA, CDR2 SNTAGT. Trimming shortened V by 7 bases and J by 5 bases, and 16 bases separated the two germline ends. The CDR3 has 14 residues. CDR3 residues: CASITDKKEDTQYF. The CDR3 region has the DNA TGTGCCAGCATTACGGACAAAAAAGAAGATACGCAGTATTTT.

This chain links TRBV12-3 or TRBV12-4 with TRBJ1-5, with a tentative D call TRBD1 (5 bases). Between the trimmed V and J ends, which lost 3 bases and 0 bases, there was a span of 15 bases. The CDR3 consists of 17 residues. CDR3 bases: TGTGCCAGCAGTTTGGAGGGGCAGTTTTATAGCAATCAGCCCCAGCATTTT. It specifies CASSLEGQFYSNQPQHF.

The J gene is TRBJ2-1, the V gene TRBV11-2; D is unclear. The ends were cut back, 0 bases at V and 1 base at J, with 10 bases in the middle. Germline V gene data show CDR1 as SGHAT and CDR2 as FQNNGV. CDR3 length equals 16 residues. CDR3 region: CASSLDAALSYNEQFF. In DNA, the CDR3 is TGTGCCAGCAGCTTAGACGCGGCGTTGTCCTACAATGAGCAGTTCTTC.

CDR3: CASSLSTGAINEKLFF. In DNA form, the CDR3 reads TGTGCCAGCAGCTTGTCTACAGGGGCAATTAATGAAAAACTGTTTTTT. This rearrangement joins TRBV5-6 to TRBJ1-4, with 7 bases matching TRBD1. J was trimmed by 4 bases and V by 1 base; bases with no gene match: 7. The CDR3 sequence is 16 residues long. The germline gives CDR1 SGHDT, CDR2 YYEEEE. Full variable domain (missing parts from reference TRBV5-6 and TRBJ1-4): DAGVTQSPTHLIKTRGQQVTLRCSPKSGHDTVSWYQQALGQGPQFIFQYYEEEERQRGNFPDRFSGHQFPNYSSELNVNALLLGDSALYLCASSLSTGAINEKLFFGSGTQLSVL.